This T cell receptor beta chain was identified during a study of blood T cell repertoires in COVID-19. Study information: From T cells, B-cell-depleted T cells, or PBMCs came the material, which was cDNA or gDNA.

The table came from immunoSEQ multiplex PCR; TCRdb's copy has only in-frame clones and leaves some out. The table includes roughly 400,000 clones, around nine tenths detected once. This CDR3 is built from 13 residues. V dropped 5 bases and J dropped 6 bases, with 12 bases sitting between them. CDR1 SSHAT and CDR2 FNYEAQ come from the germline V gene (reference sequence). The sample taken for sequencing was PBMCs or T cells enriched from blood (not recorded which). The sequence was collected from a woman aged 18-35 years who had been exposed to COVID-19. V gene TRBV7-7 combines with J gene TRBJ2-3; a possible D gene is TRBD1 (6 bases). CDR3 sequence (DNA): TGTGCCAGCAGCAGGACAGCTAGTGATACGCAGTATTTT. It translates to CASSRTASDTQYF.